Following are 30 T cell receptor beta chains from one sample sequenced in a study of early T cells in non-severe SARS-CoV-2 infection. MiXCR, run by TCRdb on the 5' RACE reads, gives a single entry per CDR3 protein. The table includes more than 75,000 distinct CDR3 sequences, around 13% detected once. The sequencing input was whole blood. These receptors all stem from an adult who was a healthcare worker with PCR-confirmed SARS-CoV-2 infection or an uninfected control (not recorded which).

CDR3 in amino acids: CASSRGPTSSGNTIYF. The CDR3 coding sequence is TGTGCCAGCAGCCGCGGACCCACCAGCTCTGGAAACACCATATATTTT. The chain recombines TRBV6-5 with TRBJ1-3, with D unclear. Germline CDR1 and CDR2: MNHEY and SVGAGI. CDR3 length: 16 residues. The V gene lost 6 bases and the J gene lost 0 bases, with 15 bases spanning the gap.

At least ten counts were recorded for this clonotype. The genes are TRBV20-1 and TRBJ1-5, with unresolved D. Germline values: CDR1 DFQATT, CDR2 SNEGSKA (reference sequence). Trimming pared 2 bases from V and 2 bases from J, leaving 7 bases between. CDR3 length: 13 amino acids. CDR3 bases: TGCAGTGCTAGACCTACAGGCAATCAGCCCCAGCATTTT. Protein: CSARPTGNQPQHF.

This clonotype was found a few times. The V and J genes are TRBV28 and TRBJ1-2; D is perhaps TRBD1 (6 bases). The CDR3 has 14 residues. From germline, CDR1 is MDHEN and CDR2 SYDVKM. V lost 5 bases to trimming and J lost 3 bases, with 13 bases between them. The CDR3 nucleotides read TGTGCCAGCAGTCCCTTCTCAGGGGACTATGGCTACACCTTC. This translates into CASSPFSGDYGYTF.

There are a few counts of this clonotype. This chain connects TRBV20-1 to TRBJ1-2; possibly TRBD1 for D (5 bases). This CDR3 spans 12 amino acids. From germline, CDR1 is DFQATT and CDR2 SNEGSKA (reference sequence). Trimming stripped 8 bases from V and 10 bases from J, with 20 bases between. The CDR3 spells CSSNLAGSDYTF. CDR3 nucleotide sequence: TGCAGTTCAAACTTGGCAGGGAGTGACTACACCTTC.

The chain is built from TRBV6-5 and TRBJ2-2, with 14 nucleotides matching TRBD2. Trimming took 6 bases from V and 5 from J; bases not matched to a gene: 11. Germline V lookup: CDR1 MNHEY, CDR2 SVGAGI. This CDR3 region has 18 residues. The CDR3 nucleotides are TGTGCCAGCAGGCGATCGGGACTAGCGGGAGCGAGGACCGGGGAGCTGTTTTTT. As protein: CASRRSGLAGARTGELFF.

This clonotype was observed a few times. This chain links TRBV7-2 with TRBJ2-3; no clear D gene. Per the germline V gene, CDR1 is SGHTA and CDR2 is FQGNSA. Trimming took off 1 base at V and 6 bases at J, with 8 bases between the two ends. The CDR3 runs 13 residues. CDR3 bases: TGTGCCAGCAGCTTAGTCAGGTTCGATACGCAGTATTTT. Its translation: CASSLVRFDTQYF.

The CDR3 is CATAPLASGYNEQFF. The CDR3 bases are TGTGCCACCGCCCCCCTGGCTAGCGGATACAATGAGCAGTTCTTC. The chain carries TRBV6-1 and TRBJ2-1; the match to TRBD2 covers 7 bases. Germline loops: CDR1 MNHNS, CDR2 SASEGT. The CDR3 consists of 15 residues. Trimming cost V 10 bases and J 4 bases; bases outside gene matches: 13.

The chain recombines TRBV7-9 with TRBJ2-1, with 11 bases aligning to TRBD1. J was trimmed by 6 bases and V by 5 bases; bases with no gene match: 6. The CDR3 is 15 residues long. In germline, CDR1 is SEHNR, CDR2 FQNEAQ (reference sequence). CDR3 nucleotide sequence: TGTGCCAGCAGCCACCGGGACAGGGGGGTCAATGAGCAGTTCTTC. As protein: CASSHRDRGVNEQFF. The full variable domain, rest sourced from reference TRBV7-9 and TRBJ2-1, is DTGVSQNPRHKITKRGQNVTFRCDPISEHNRLYWYRQTLGQGPEFLTYFQNEAQLEKSRLLSDRFSAERPKGSFSTLEIQRTEQGDSAMYLCASSHRDRGVNEQFFGPGTRLTVL.

The chain carries TRBV6-1 and TRBJ2-3; TRBD2 matches 16 bases. Germline values: CDR1 MNHNS, CDR2 SASEGT. The CDR3 consists of 18 residues. The V and J ends lost 7 bases and 3 bases, in that order; junction bases with no gene match: 10. CDR3 sequence (DNA): TGTGCCAGCAAGATCCCGGGACTAGCGGGAGGGAGTACAGATACGCAGTATTTT. Encoded protein: CASKIPGLAGGSTDTQYF.

The chain uses TRBV5-1 and TRBJ2-7; the D gene is possibly TRBD1 (5 bases). This CDR3 has 12 residues. The V end was cut by 3 bases, the J end by 4 bases, with 8 bases between. Per germline, CDR1 SGHRS and CDR2 YFSETQ. In nucleotides, the CDR3 is TGCGCCAGCAGCTCACAGGTGTACGAGCAGTACTTC. Encoded protein: CASSSQVYEQYF.

This clonotype was counted only a few times. The CDR3 loop is CASRPDRGTQYF. The CDR3 coding sequence is TGTGCCAGCAGACCGGACAGGGGGACCCAGTACTTC. The rearrangement links TRBV6-5 to TRBJ2-5; 9 bases match TRBD1. The V gene end was trimmed by 6 bases and the J gene end by 7 bases; junction bases not matched to a gene: 3. The CDR3 spans 12 residues. Germline V gene lookup returns CDR1 MNHEY and CDR2 SVGAGI.

The sample holds a few counts of this clonotype. V and J are TRBV11-1 and TRBJ2-5; 11 bases agree with TRBD1. Germline CDR1 reads SGHAT; CDR2 reads FQDESV (reference sequence). The CDR3 sequence is 16 residues long. V was pared by 5 bases and J by 5 bases, with 10 bases of the junction left unmatched. The CDR3 region is CASSPGDRGSLETQYF. DNA of the CDR3: TGTGCCAGCAGCCCAGGGGACAGGGGGTCTTTGGAGACCCAGTACTTC. Full variable domain (outside the CDR3, taken from reference TRBV11-1 and TRBJ2-5): EAEVAQSPRYKITEKSQAVAFWCDPISGHATLYWYRQILGQGPELLVQFQDESVVDDSQLPKDRFSAERLKGVDSTLKIQPAELGDSAMYLCASSPGDRGSLETQYFGPGTRLLVL.

This clonotype has ten or more counts. The rearrangement joins TRBV5-6 to TRBJ2-1; TRBD2 matches 7 bases. CDR3 length equals 17 residues. From germline, CDR1 is SGHDT and CDR2 YYEEEE. V trimming: 0 bases; J trimming: 0 bases; junction bases outside the gene matches: 6. CDR3 residues: CASSLAWRGSSYNEQFF. The CDR3 DNA is TGTGCCAGCAGCTTGGCCTGGCGGGGGAGCTCCTACAATGAGCAGTTCTTC.

Only a few counts were recorded for this clonotype. CDR3: CASSLEDRADAGELFF. The CDR3 region has the DNA TGTGCCAGCAGCTTGGAGGACAGGGCGGATGCCGGGGAGCTGTTTTTT. The chain links TRBV9 to TRBJ2-2; 8 positions match TRBD1. The germline V gene encodes CDR1 SGDLS and CDR2 YYNGEE. The ends lost 4 bases at V and 6 bases at J; junction bases unmatched: 11. There are 16 residues in the CDR3. The full variable domain, in which reference TRBV9 and TRBJ2-2 provide the parts outside the CDR3, is DSGVTQTPKHLITATGQRVTLRCSPRSGDLSVYWYQQSLDQGLQFLIQYYNGEERAKGNILERFSAQQFPDLHSELNLSSLELGDSALYFCASSLEDRADAGELFFGEGSRLTVL.

This clonotype was found a few times. V and J are TRBV27 and TRBJ1-1; D remains ambiguous. The length of the CDR3 is 13 residues. V lost 6 bases and J lost 4, with 12 bases in between. CDR1 MNHEY and CDR2 SMNVEV come from the germline V gene (reference sequence). The CDR3 loop reads CASRTTVSTEAFF. For the CDR3, the DNA is TGTGCCAGCAGGACGACGGTGAGCACTGAAGCTTTCTTT.

DNA of the CDR3: TGTGCCAGCAGCTTAAACACTCTGGCCACTGAAGCTTTCTTT. This encodes CASSLNTLATEAFF. The V and J genes are TRBV7-9 and TRBJ1-1; D is uncertain. The CDR3 sequence is 14 residues long. Germline CDR1 SEHNR, CDR2 FQNEAQ (reference sequence). Trimming stripped 2 bases from V and 4 bases from J, with 11 bases between.

The genes are TRBV20-1 and TRBJ2-1; D is ambiguous. CDR1 is DFQATT, CDR2 SNEGSKA, per germline (reference sequence). This CDR3 comprises 12 residues. With 6 bases removed from V and 6 bases from J, the gap between germline ends came to 12 bases. CDR3 coding DNA: TGCAGTGCCCTGGGTTTATCCAATGAGCAGTTCTTC. Translation gives CSALGLSNEQFF.

This clonotype appeared many times. The chain joins TRBV20-1 to TRBJ1-4, with 8 bases aligning to TRBD1. The V gene end was trimmed by 5 bases and the J gene end by 0 bases; junction bases not matched to a gene: 11. The length of the CDR3 is 17 residues. Germline lookup yields CDR1 DFQATT and CDR2 SNEGSKA (reference sequence). The CDR3 loop reads CSALDRARIATNEKLFF. CDR3 DNA sequence: TGCAGTGCTTTGGACAGGGCCCGAATTGCAACTAATGAAAAACTGTTTTTT.

The chain recombines TRBV20-1 with TRBJ1-6, with TRBD1 matching 10 bases. With V trimmed by 5 bases and J by 7 bases, 8 bases remained unmatched. Germline-derived CDR1 and CDR2 are DFQATT and SNEGSKA (reference sequence). The CDR3 totals 15 residues. The CDR3 is CSASFPGQGNSPLHF. The CDR3 nucleotides read TGCAGTGCTTCATTTCCGGGACAGGGGAATTCACCCCTCCACTTT.

V is TRBV6-5 and J is TRBJ1-4, with a possible D match to TRBD1 (6 bases). Germline values: CDR1 MNHEY, CDR2 SVGAGI. This CDR3 spans 14 amino acids. Trimming cost V 5 bases and J 7 bases, with 14 bases left between them. CDR3 bases: TGTGCCAGCAGTAACAGGGTTTTAAGTGAAAAACTGTTTTTT. Protein sequence: CASSNRVLSEKLFF.

This clonotype came up a few times. The chain couples TRBV4-1 to TRBJ2-7; tentative D call: TRBD2 (6 bases). V lost 1 base and J 0 bases, leaving 10 bases between the germline ends. The CDR3 has 15 residues. Looked up from germline, CDR1 is MGHRA and CDR2 is YSYEKL. The CDR3 region is CASSQVGRSSYEQYF. The CDR3 DNA sequence: TGCGCCAGCAGCCAAGTAGGGAGGAGCTCCTACGAGCAGTACTTC.

The V call is TRBV2, the J call TRBJ2-5; D perhaps matches TRBD2 (6 bases). Trimming cost V 0 bases and J 0 bases, with 11 bases left between them. CDR3 length: 16 amino acids. CDR1 and CDR2 (germline): SNHLY, FYNNEI. The CDR3 loop is CASSEALRGYQETQYF. The CDR3 bases are TGTGCCAGCAGTGAAGCGCTTCGGGGGTACCAAGAGACCCAGTACTTC. Complete variable domain (other parts from reference TRBV2 and TRBJ2-5): EPEVTQTPSHQVTQMGQEVILRCVPISNHLYFYWYRQILGQKVEFLVSFYNNEISEKSEIFDDQFSVERPDGSNFTLKIRSTKLEDSAMYFCASSEALRGYQETQYFGPGTRLLVL.

CDR3 nucleotides: TGCAGCGTTGAATCTGGGGGGGAGACCCAGTACTTC. Translated, it gives CSVESGGETQYF. This chain uses TRBV29-1 with TRBJ2-5; possibly TRBD2 for D (6 bases). The CDR3 covers 12 residues. V gave up 2 bases and J gave up 5 bases, with 9 bases separating them. The germline CDR1 and CDR2 sequences are SQVTM and ANQGSEA.

This clonotype was observed a few times. This chain connects TRBV9 to TRBJ2-3, with D unclear. The germline gives CDR1 SGDLS, CDR2 YYNGEE. The CDR3 covers 14 residues. The V end was cut by 0 bases, the J end by 3 bases, with 8 bases between. The CDR3 reads CASSVGQITDTQYF. The DNA of the CDR3 is TGTGCCAGCAGCGTAGGCCAGATTACAGATACGCAGTATTTT.

This clonotype occurred a few times. This sequence joins TRBV29-1 and TRBJ2-5; 11 bases line up with TRBD1. The ends lost 6 bases at V and 2 bases at J; junction bases unmatched: 11. The CDR3 contains 16 residues. Germline lookup yields CDR1 SQVTM and CDR2 ANQGSEA. In DNA, the CDR3 is TGCAGCGTCGAACCCGGGACAGGGGGGCGTCAAGAGACCCAGTACTTC. As protein: CSVEPGTGGRQETQYF.

This clonotype was counted only a few times. The chain combines TRBV20-1 with TRBJ2-3, with 9 bases identical to TRBD2. The germline gives CDR1 DFQATT, CDR2 SNEGSKA (reference sequence). Germline trimming cut 6 bases from V and 5 bases from J; bases unmatched to any gene: 6. This CDR3 is 13 amino acids long. The CDR3 loop reads CSARREGLDTQYF. The CDR3, as DNA: TGCAGTGCAAGGCGGGAGGGCCTAGATACGCAGTATTTT.

This clonotype showed up many times. The gene calls are TRBV12-3 or TRBV12-4 and TRBJ2-7; D is perhaps TRBD1 (5 bases). The CDR3 has 16 residues. V shed 3 bases and J shed 0 bases, with 15 bases lying between them. The CDR3: CASSFSQGLSSYEQYF. The CDR3 DNA reads TGTGCCAGCAGTTTCTCCCAGGGTCTAAGCTCCTACGAGCAGTACTTC.

The table lists this clonotype with many counts. The rearrangement links TRBV4-1 to TRBJ2-4, with 7 bases that match TRBD1. The CDR3 consists of 16 residues. CDR1 and CDR2 (germline): MGHRA, YSYEKL. Trimming cost V 3 bases and J 3 bases; bases outside gene matches: 8. DNA of the CDR3: TGCGCCAGCAGCCATCAAGGGGGCCGAGACAAAAACATTCAGTACTTC. This encodes CASSHQGGRDKNIQYF.

This clonotype was detected only a few times. The rearrangement joins TRBV11-1 to TRBJ1-6; D remains ambiguous. CDR3 length equals 15 residues. Deletions cut 4 bases from V and 7 bases from J, with 14 bases between. Germline V lookup: CDR1 SGHAT, CDR2 FQDESV (reference sequence). The CDR3 DNA follows: TGTGCCAGCAGCTATGAAAGACAAGGGAATTCACCCCTCCACTTT. It translates to CASSYERQGNSPLHF.

The chain has TRBV20-1 and TRBJ2-7; D gene unclear. Trimming took 6 bases from V and 3 from J, leaving 15 bases between them. The CDR3 extends over 13 amino acids. CDR1 and CDR2 (germline): DFQATT, SNEGSKA (reference sequence). CDR3 amino acids: CSAQKVPNYEQYF. The CDR3 DNA follows: TGCAGTGCCCAGAAAGTGCCAAACTACGAGCAGTACTTC.